These 5 T cell receptor beta chains came from one sample sequenced in a study of shared clonotypes between healthy human individuals. Profiled with immunoSEQ multiplex PCR; TCRdb holds only in-frame clones, not every one. Of under 1,100,000 clones in the sample, approximately 76% were seen once. The sample consisted of memory CD4+ T cells sorted from blood. Described subset: CD45RA-negative fraction. The receptors originated from a man between 18 and 29 years old in good health.

CDR3 sequence: CASSQDLLAVYNEQFF. CDR3 bases: TGTGCCAGCAGCCAAGATTTACTAGCGGTTTACAATGAGCAGTTCTTC. J is TRBJ2-1 and V is TRBV4-2; 8 positions match TRBD2. The CDR3 runs 16 residues. Germline-derived CDR1 and CDR2 are LGHNA and YNFKEQ. Trimming cost V 0 bases and J 4 bases; bases outside gene matches: 5.

The chain combines TRBV5-5 with TRBJ2-2; D is unresolved. V lost 4 bases and J 1 base, leaving 8 bases between the germline ends. The germline V gene encodes CDR1 SGHKS and CDR2 YYEKEE (reference sequence). The CDR3 has 14 residues. CDR3 in amino acids: CASSQLQNTGELFF. The CDR3 coding sequence is TGTGCCAGCAGCCAGCTCCAGAACACCGGGGAGCTGTTTTTT.

The V call is TRBV21-1, the J call TRBJ2-7; no DNA check was done on the table's D call, TRBD1. TRBV21-1 is shown as a pseudogene. The CDR3 is 15 amino acids. CDR3 loop: CASRGLGTLTYEQYF. The CDR3 DNA reads TGTGCCAGCCGGGGTTTGGGGACATTGACCTACGAGCAGTACTTC.

V usage is TRBV2 and J usage is TRBJ2-3; D not certain. The CDR3 is 13 amino acids. Trimming stripped 4 bases from V and 5 bases from J, with 10 bases between. From germline, CDR1 is SNHLY and CDR2 FYNNEI. The CDR3 loop reads CASSGLTGDTQYF. The CDR3 nucleotides read TGTGCCAGCAGTGGATTAACTGGAGATACGCAGTATTTT.

The chain recombines TRBV11-3 with TRBJ2-1; 8 nucleotides agree with TRBD2. The CDR3 spans 15 residues. Germline V gene sequence: CDR1 SGHNT, CDR2 YENEEA. V gave up 0 bases and J gave up 8 bases; unmatched junction bases: 6. In DNA form, the CDR3 reads TGTGCCAGCAGCTTAGATAGCGGGGAGGGCTATGAGCAGTTCTTC. This gives the protein CASSLDSGEGYEQFF.